These 3 T cell receptor beta chains originate from one sample sequenced in a study of blood T cell repertoires in COVID-19. Sequencing was performed with immunoSEQ multiplex PCR; in TCRdb, only in-frame clones are kept and a portion is missing. The sample lists fewer than 350,000 clones, around 87% occurring once. The specimen sequenced was peripheral blood. All receptors come from a woman aged 50 to 60 who had recovered from COVID-19.

This sequence joins TRBV28 and TRBJ1-2; TRBD1 aligns across 9 bases. Germline trimming cut 5 bases from V and 4 bases from J; bases unmatched to any gene: 5. The CDR3 extends over 14 amino acids. Germline loops: CDR1 MDHEN, CDR2 SYDVKM. In DNA form, the CDR3 reads TGTGCCAGCAGTGGGGACAGGGAACTCTATGGCTACACCTTC. Translating gives CASSGDRELYGYTF.

The rearrangement links TRBV29-1 to TRBJ1-1; D is possibly TRBD1 (5 bases). V was trimmed by 3 bases and J by 5 bases, leaving 16 bases between them. The V gene's germline CDR1 is SQVTM and CDR2 ANQGSEA. The CDR3 is 14 residues long. The CDR3 DNA sequence: TGCAGCGTTGATCGAGGAGGGGCGCAAACTGAAGCTTTCTTT. It encodes CSVDRGGAQTEAFF.

The table lists this clone with a count of one. The chain uses TRBV7-9 and TRBJ1-3; D perhaps matches TRBD1 (6 bases). Germline V gives CDR1 SEHNR, CDR2 FQNEAQ (reference sequence). The V gene lost 5 bases and the J gene lost 2 bases, with 13 bases spanning the gap. The CDR3 consists of 15 residues. This chain's CDR3 is CASSLLQGAGNTIYF. CDR3 DNA: TGTGCCAGCAGCCTTTTACAGGGTGCTGGAAACACCATATATTTT.